This TCR beta chain emerged from a study of T cells in localized non-small cell lung cancer. Assay: immunoSEQ multiplex PCR; the TCRdb copy retains only in-frame clones and omits some. This table has 100,000 to 150,000 clones, roughly 90% appearing once. Note on this clone: Its antigen is still unknown.

Overall study findings and caveats: Turning up in adjacent lung were a median roughly 50 of the top 100 tumor clones.

The V segment lost 7 bases and the J segment 3 bases; nucleotides outside the gene matches: 10. Germline V gene sequence: CDR1 SQVTM, CDR2 ANQGSEA. The CDR3 covers 15 residues. This material consisted of peripheral blood, taken before any cancer treatment. The chain is built from TRBV29-1 and TRBJ2-5, with 11 bases fitting TRBD2. The source is a female donor over 55 with stage I lung adenocarcinoma. CDR3 loop: CSATKGTSGEETQYF. DNA for the CDR3: TGCAGCGCCACCAAAGGGACTAGCGGAGAAGAGACCCAGTACTTC.